A selection of T cell receptor beta chains follows, all from one sample in a study of regulatory T cells in long-lasting Graves disease. Each CDR3 protein gets one entry after TCRdb re-called the multiplex PCR reads with MiXCR. The data hold hundreds of thousands of distinct CDR3 sequences, with about 16% observed a single time. Separately, the same data were catalogued under a study of T cells in Graves' hyperthyroidism and ophthalmopathy.

The sequencing here drew on peripheral blood mononuclear cells (PBMCs), taken at new diagnosis, from a patient treated with antithyroid drugs. The origin of the receptors is a woman aged 40 to 65 with Graves disease. Each CDR3 is given with its conserved first and last residue. The D gene is left open where the match is weak. A clone size is listed for some rows: how often the clone was seen (once, few, many), or a class if it is expanded.

size | J | V | D | CDR3 | DNA
many | TRBJ2-7 | TRBV2 | TRBD1 | CASRQETGGAYEQYF | TGTGCCAGCAGACAAGAAACAGGGGGCGCTTACGAGCAGTACTTC
few | TRBJ2-2 | TRBV24-1 | TRBD1 | CATKGQGNTGELFF | TGTGCCACCAAGGGACAGGGGAACACCGGGGAGCTGTTTTTT
NA | TRBJ2-6 | TRBV13 | NA | CASRITGANVLTF | TGTGCCAGCCGAATTACTGGGGCCAACGTCCTGACTTTC
many | TRBJ2-5 | TRBV12-3/TRBV12-4 | TRBD1 | CASTPGQGLTETQYF | TGTGCCAGCACCCCGGGACAGGGTCTTACGGAGACCCAGTACTTC
many | TRBJ1-1 | TRBV24-1 | NA | CATSEGWGTEAFF | TGTGCCACCAGTGAGGGGTGGGGCACTGAAGCTTTCTTT
few | TRBJ2-1 | TRBV9 | NA | CASSFRQDPSGEQFF | TGTGCCAGCAGCTTTAGACAGGACCCCTCAGGTGAGCAGTTCTTC
many | TRBJ1-2 | TRBV28 | TRBD1 | CASSSALTGWSHGYTF | TGTGCCAGCAGTTCCGCACTGACAGGGTGGAGTCATGGCTACACCTTC
many | TRBJ2-3 | TRBV10-1 | NA | CASSTDRSSTDTQYF | TGCGCCAGCAGTACCGACAGGTCTAGCACAGATACGCAGTATTTT
few | TRBJ2-7 | TRBV11-2 | NA | CASSLNGGHPFIYEQYF | TGTGCCAGCAGCTTGAACGGGGGGCATCCCTTCATTTACGAGCAGTACTTC
NA | TRBJ2-1 | TRBV6-1 | TRBD1 | CASGPGTGSYNEQFF | TGTGCCAGCGGACCCGGGACAGGGTCCTACAATGAGCAGTTCTTC
many | TRBJ1-2 | TRBV4-1 | NA | CASSHHYETGAPYGYTF | TGCGCCAGCAGCCATCACTACGAGACAGGTGCCCCATATGGCTACACCTTC
NA | TRBJ2-7 | TRBV30 | TRBD2 | CAWSGTSGYEQYF | TGTGCCTGGAGTGGGACTAGCGGATACGAGCAGTACTTC
many | TRBJ2-1 | TRBV2 | TRBD2 | CASSDLAGGREQFF | TGTGCCAGCAGTGACTTAGCGGGGGGACGAGAGCAGTTCTTC
few | TRBJ2-1 | TRBV10-3 | TRBD2 | CAIWRGVDEQFF | TGTGCCATCTGGCGGGGGGTAGATGAGCAGTTCTTC
NA | TRBJ1-2 | TRBV5-1 | NA | CASSSTKDGYTF | TGCGCCAGCAGCTCCACAAAGGATGGCTACACCTTC
NA | TRBJ1-3 | TRBV20-1 | NA | CSASRAVSGNTIYF | TGCAGTGCTAGCAGGGCAGTATCTGGAAACACCATATATTTT
few | TRBJ2-2 | TRBV7-9 | NA | CAPGEGASTGELFF | TGTGCCCCCGGGGAGGGGGCTAGCACCGGGGAGCTGTTTTTT
many | TRBJ2-1 | TRBV18 | TRBD2 | CASSPGLVNEQFF | TGTGCCAGCTCACCCGGACTAGTTAATGAGCAGTTCTTC
few | TRBJ2-1 | TRBV3-1 | NA | CASSQDLGRSFF | TGTGCCAGCAGCCAAGATCTGGGTAGGTCGTTCTTC
NA | TRBJ2-1 | TRBV3-1 | NA | CASSQDRSNEQFF | TGTGCCAGCAGCCAAGATCGTTCAAATGAGCAGTTCTTC
NA | TRBJ1-4 | TRBV19 | TRBD1 | CASSRQGAREKLFF | TGTGCCAGTAGTCGACAGGGGGCGCGCGAAAAACTGTTTTTT
few | TRBJ1-5 | TRBV19 | NA | CASRGGRPNQPQHF | TGTGCCAGTAGGGGGGGACGGCCCAATCAGCCCCAGCATTTT
many | TRBJ2-3 | TRBV5-1 | NA | CASSLAQSTDTQYF | TGCGCCAGCAGCTTGGCCCAGAGCACAGATACGCAGTATTTT
many | TRBJ2-5 | TRBV12-3/TRBV12-4 | NA | CASSLGPTSIETQYF | TGTGCCAGCAGTTTAGGGCCGACGTCTATCGAGACCCAGTACTTC
many | TRBJ2-3 | TRBV6-5 | NA | CASSYRGGGATTDTQYF | TGTGCCAGCAGTTACCGGGGAGGGGGGGCCACCACAGATACGCAGTATTTT
NA | TRBJ1-6 | TRBV15 | NA | CATSRDRGVNSPLHF | TGTGCCACCAGCAGAGATCGGGGGGTTAATTCACCCCTCCACTTT
many | TRBJ2-1 | TRBV3-1 | NA | CASSPWGGGNEQFF | TGTGCCAGCAGCCCCTGGGGTGGAGGCAATGAGCAGTTCTTC
many | TRBJ2-7 | TRBV11-2 | TRBD1 | CASRRNRGSYEQYF | TGTGCCAGCAGACGTAACAGGGGTTCCTACGAGCAGTACTTC
few | TRBJ1-2 | TRBV6-1 | TRBD1 | CASSEGTGVRGYTF | TGTGCCAGCAGTGAAGGGACAGGGGTCAGGGGCTACACCTTC
many | TRBJ1-5 | TRBV30 | NA | CAWSPLGGIEPQHF | TGTGCCTGGAGTCCCTTGGGGGGCATTGAGCCCCAGCATTTT
many | TRBJ2-5 | TRBV11-3 | TRBD2 | CASSLKSSGQETQYF | TGTGCCAGCAGCTTAAAGTCTAGCGGCCAAGAGACCCAGTACTTC
NA | TRBJ2-1 | TRBV5-1 | TRBD1 | CASSTWTGGEQFF | TGTGCCAGCAGCACCTGGACAGGGGGGGAGCAGTTCTTC
many | TRBJ2-7 | TRBV6-2/TRBV6-3 | NA | CASSYIKGYEQYF | TGTGCCAGCAGTTACATTAAGGGCTACGAGCAGTACTTC
NA | TRBJ1-5 | TRBV12-3/TRBV12-4 | NA | CASSSGGVLGQPQHF | TGTGCCAGCAGTTCCGGAGGGGTCCTGGGTCAGCCCCAGCATTTT
NA | TRBJ1-5 | TRBV12-3/TRBV12-4 | NA | CASSFEVYQPQHF | TGTGCCAGCAGTTTTGAGGTATACCAGCCCCAGCATTTT
few | TRBJ2-3 | TRBV20-1 | NA | CSARRQTDTQYF | TGCAGTGCTAGAAGGCAGACAGATACGCAGTATTTT
NA | TRBJ2-7 | TRBV29-1 | NA | CSVIGDYEQYF | TGCAGCGTTATAGGGGACTACGAGCAGTACTTC
NA | TRBJ1-2 | TRBV2 | NA | CASSEALGSGKGYTF | TGTGCCAGCAGTGAAGCGCTTGGGTCGGGGAAAGGCTACACCTTC
many | TRBJ2-5 | TRBV6-1 | NA | CASSHMTDRETQYF | TGTGCCAGCAGTCATATGACTGACCGAGAGACCCAGTACTTC
NA | TRBJ2-3 | TRBV19 | TRBD1 | CLGQGAYTDTQYF | TGCCTGGGACAGGGGGCTTACACAGATACGCAGTATTTT